The 19 T cell receptor beta chains below were found in one sample sequenced in a study of T-cell reconstitution after alpha-beta-depleted transplantation in children. Unique molecular identifiers were incorporated during preparation of the TCRbeta library. Each CDR3 protein gets one entry after TCRdb re-called the PCR reads with MiXCR. The sample records more than 200,000 distinct CDR3 sequences, about 8.8% being singletons. This sample comprised PBMCs from the stem cell graft donor, obtained from the stem cell graft. These receptors were collected from a human donor who donated a stem cell graft to a child with SCID.

This clonotype came up many times. The genes are TRBV5-1 and TRBJ2-1; D might be TRBD1 (6 bases). The CDR3 is made up of 16 amino acids. CDR1 is SGHRS, CDR2 YFSETQ, per germline. V gave up 0 bases and J gave up 4 bases, with 14 bases separating them. The CDR3 region has the DNA TGCGCCAGCAGCTTGGAGGGACACCGAACGTACAATGAGCAGTTCTTC. It translates to CASSLEGHRTYNEQFF.

This clonotype showed up many times. The chain recombines TRBV5-1 with TRBJ1-6; D might be TRBD1 (5 bases). Germline V gives CDR1 SGHRS, CDR2 YFSETQ. CDR3 size: 15 residues. The germline V and J ends were trimmed by 7 bases and 7 bases, with 18 bases remaining between them. Written as DNA, the CDR3 is TGCGCCAGCCGGGAGGGGCAGGCAGCAAATTCACCCCTCCACTTT. This encodes CASREGQAANSPLHF.

V gene TRBV15 combines with J gene TRBJ2-3, with 11 bases lining up with TRBD2. This CDR3 spans 18 amino acids. Unmatched junction bases numbered 7, after V lost 0 bases and J lost 2 bases. Germline loops: CDR1 LNHNV, CDR2 YYDKDF (reference sequence). CDR3: CATSRELAGASITDTQYF. The CDR3 bases are TGTGCCACCAGCAGAGAACTAGCGGGGGCCTCTATCACAGATACGCAGTATTTT. Full variable domain (rest looked up from reference TRBV15 and TRBJ2-3): DAMVIQNPRYQVTQFGKPVTLSCSQTLNHNVMYWYQQKSSQAPKLLFHYYDKDFNNEADTPDNFQSRRPNTSFCFLDIRSPGLGDTAMYLCATSRELAGASITDTQYFGPGTRLTVL.

This clonotype was detected ten times or more. The J gene is TRBJ1-1, the V gene TRBV6-5, with D possibly matching TRBD1 (5 bases). V lost 2 bases, J lost 2 bases, and 18 bases lay in between. Per the germline V gene, CDR1 is MNHEY and CDR2 is SVGAGI. The length of the CDR3 is 17 residues. The CDR3 region is CASSYGGATLPNTEAFF. CDR3 nucleotide sequence: TGTGCCAGCAGTTACGGGGGTGCAACTCTCCCAAACACTGAAGCTTTCTTT.

In its sample, this clonotype was seen many times. The CDR3 loop is CASSLGTRTDTQYF. The CDR3 nucleotides read TGCGCCAGCAGCCTGGGGACACGCACAGATACGCAGTATTTT. The chain has TRBV5-1 and TRBJ2-3; the D gene is possibly TRBD1 (6 bases). Germline values: CDR1 SGHRS, CDR2 YFSETQ. The CDR3 sequence is 14 residues long. Trimming removed 4 bases at V and 1 base at J, with 10 bases between.

This clonotype was seen at least ten times. Here the CDR3 DNA reads TGCAGCGCGACGGTTAACTATGGCTACACCTTC. This gives the protein CSATVNYGYTF. This rearrangement joins TRBV29-1 to TRBJ1-2; D gene uncertain. Trimming removed 7 bases at V and 1 base at J, with 7 bases between. The germline V gene encodes CDR1 SQVTM and CDR2 ANQGSEA. The CDR3 loop spans 11 amino acids.

In this sample, this clonotype turned up many times. The chain couples TRBV5-1 to TRBJ2-5; TRBD2 agrees at 13 bases. The J segment lost 5 bases and the V segment lost 1 base, leaving 5 bases of the junction unmatched. The germline V gene has CDR1 SGHRS and CDR2 YFSETQ. The CDR3 extends over 16 amino acids. This chain's CDR3 is CASSLSTSGGAETQYF. CDR3 DNA: TGCGCCAGCAGCTTGTCAACTAGCGGGGGGGCTGAGACCCAGTACTTC.

This clonotype was seen at least ten times. The rearrangement links TRBV20-1 to TRBJ2-1; D assignment may be TRBD1 or TRBD2 (5 bases each). This CDR3 is 16 amino acids long. In germline, CDR1 is DFQATT, CDR2 SNEGSKA (reference sequence). The ends were cut back, 0 bases at V and 0 bases at J, with 12 bases in the middle. The CDR3 loop is CSARDRDPSSYNEQFF. CDR3 coding DNA: TGCAGTGCTAGAGATAGGGACCCGAGCTCCTACAATGAGCAGTTCTTC.

This clonotype was seen more than once but under ten times. The chain uses TRBV10-2 and TRBJ1-1; D remains unclear. Germline CDR1 WSHSY, CDR2 SAAADI. The CDR3 is made up of 15 amino acids. V gave up 5 bases and J gave up 1 base, with 14 bases separating them. The CDR3 region is CASSLHGEANTEAFF. In nucleotides, the CDR3 is TGCGCCAGCAGTTTACATGGGGAGGCGAACACTGAAGCTTTCTTT.

The chain has TRBV4-2 and TRBJ2-7; 9 bases are a match to TRBD2. V lost 4 bases, J lost 2 bases, and 12 bases stayed unmatched. This CDR3 region has 17 residues. CDR1 is LGHNA, CDR2 YNFKEQ, per germline. CDR3 in DNA: TGTGCCAGCAGCCTACTTAGCGGGGGCCCCCGTACCTACGAGCAGTACTTC. Translated, it gives CASSLLSGGPRTYEQYF.

Many counts were recorded for this clonotype. DNA for the CDR3: TGTGCCAGCAGCCTACTATGCGGGCAGAACACTGAAGCTTTCTTT. Translation: CASSLLCGQNTEAFF. The chain joins TRBV3-1 to TRBJ1-1; no clear D gene. The V gene's germline CDR1 is LGHDT and CDR2 YNNKEL (reference sequence). The CDR3 is 15 amino acids. V lost 4 bases to trimming and J lost 1 base, with 13 bases between them. The variable domain in full, with the rest retrieved from reference TRBV3-1 and TRBJ1-1, is DTAVSQTPKYLVTQMGNDKSIKCEQNLGHDTMYWYKQDSKKFLKIMFSYNNKELIINETVPNRFSPKSPDKAHLNLHINSLELGDSAVYFCASSLLCGQNTEAFFGQGTRLTVV.

The rearrangement uses TRBV18 and TRBJ2-1; D gene ambiguous. Trimming stripped 0 bases from V and 4 bases from J, with 7 bases between. CDR3 length: 14 residues. In germline, CDR1 is KGHSH, CDR2 LQKENI. DNA of the CDR3: TGTGCCAGCTCACCACCGGATAGATACAATGAGCAGTTCTTC. As protein: CASSPPDRYNEQFF. The whole variable domain, remainder taken from reference TRBV18 and TRBJ2-1, is NAGVMQNPRHLVRRRGQEARLRCSPMKGHSHVYWYRQLPEEGLKFMVYLQKENIIDESGMPKERFSAEFPKEGPSILRIQQVVRGDSAAYFCASSPPDRYNEQFFGPGTRLTVL.

This clonotype has ten or more counts. This sequence joins TRBV7-2 and TRBJ1-5, with D unclear. This CDR3 is built from 16 residues. The V gene's germline CDR1 is SGHTA and CDR2 FQGNSA. V was shortened by 2 bases and J by 3 bases, with 14 bases between the two germline ends. CDR3 in amino acids: CASSLQSSANNQPQHF. The CDR3 nucleotides are TGTGCCAGCAGCTTACAAAGCAGTGCAAACAATCAGCCCCAGCATTTT.

This clonotype was seen once. The chain employs TRBV4-3 and TRBJ2-1; tentative D call: TRBD2 (5 bases). V lost 5 bases and J 6 bases, leaving 17 bases between the germline ends. The CDR3 totals 15 residues. Per the germline V gene, CDR1 is LGHNA and CDR2 is YSLEER. The CDR3 is CASSSSSYWANEQFF. Here the CDR3 DNA reads TGCGCCAGCAGCTCCTCTAGCTATTGGGCCAATGAGCAGTTCTTC.

In its sample, this clonotype was seen many times. This chain links TRBV5-1 with TRBJ2-1; D is unresolved. V was trimmed by 4 bases and J by 0 bases, leaving 11 bases between them. In germline, CDR1 is SGHRS, CDR2 YFSETQ. CDR3 length: 15 residues. CDR3 sequence reads: CASSPEYSSYNEQFF. The CDR3 DNA reads as TGCGCCAGCAGCCCAGAGTACAGCTCCTACAATGAGCAGTTCTTC.

This clonotype was observed at least ten times. This chain uses TRBV27 with TRBJ1-5; TRBD1 aligns across 12 bases. The germline V gene has CDR1 MNHEY and CDR2 SMNVEV (reference sequence). CDR3 length equals 16 residues. V shed 8 bases, J shed 4 bases, and the junction held 9 bases outside the gene matches. The CDR3 DNA reads TGTGCCAGCCCCCCGGGACAGGGGGCTTGGAATCAGCCCCAGCATTTT. Its translation is CASPPGQGAWNQPQHF.

This clonotype was seen many times. The chain links TRBV20-1 to TRBJ2-1; D gene uncertain. The V and J ends lost 3 bases and 7 bases respectively, with 16 bases between them. There are 14 residues in the CDR3. Germline V gives CDR1 DFQATT, CDR2 SNEGSKA (reference sequence). The CDR3, as DNA: TGCAGTGCTAGTAACTCCCAAGGGTCAAATGAGCAGTTCTTC. This translates into CSASNSQGSNEQFF.

This clonotype was detected ten times or more. The chain joins TRBV5-1 to TRBJ1-4; the match to TRBD1 covers 7 bases. CDR1 and CDR2 (germline): SGHRS, YFSETQ. After removal of 7 bases from V and 0 bases from J, the junction contained 9 bases not matched to a gene. The CDR3 runs 16 residues. The CDR3 here is CASRRTGYTTNEKLFF. In DNA form, the CDR3 reads TGCGCCAGCCGCCGGACAGGATACACAACTAATGAAAAACTGTTTTTT.

This clonotype was detected many times. In nucleotides, the CDR3 is TGTGCCAGCACTGATAGCACTGAAGCTTTCTTT. It yields the protein CASTDSTEAFF. The chain employs TRBV6-6 and TRBJ1-1, with unresolved D. The CDR3 covers 11 residues. V was clipped by 7 bases and J by 4 bases, with 7 bases between them. The germline V gene encodes CDR1 MNHNY and CDR2 SVGAGI (reference sequence).